This entry concerns a single TCR beta chain. The CDR3 is made up of 16 amino acids. From germline, CDR1 is KGHSH and CDR2 LQKENI. The junction had 10 bases not matched to a gene; V was cut back by 5 bases and J by 5 bases. The data belong to a study of blood T cell repertoires in COVID-19. Overall study: The samples span acute and convalescent COVID-19 from the United States, Italy and Spain. Sample material is recorded as cDNA or gDNA derived from T cells, B-cell-depleted T cells, or PBMCs.

Authors' data handling: Amplification of reference gene primers was used by the study to estimate nucleated cell counts. TCRdb's copy holds only in-frame clones and misses some; the assay was immunoSEQ multiplex PCR. V and J calls and clone size are copied from that table; D and trimming were computed from the DNA. The data contain nearly 350,000 clones, over 80% of them singletons. The chain is built from TRBV18 and TRBJ2-1; 9 nucleotides agree with TRBD1. The receptor was derived from a woman between 45 and 65 years old with COVID-19, enrolled during active disease. The material sequenced was peripheral blood. The CDR3 loop is CASSSAGTGSNNEQFF. The CDR3 DNA sequence: TGTGCCAGCTCATCCGCCGGGACAGGGAGCAACAATGAGCAGTTCTTC.